The 27 T cell receptor beta chains presented below share a single source sample, sequenced in a study of identical twins. TCRdb reanalysed the 5' RACE reads using MiXCR and keeps one entry per CDR3 protein. The sample lists hundreds of thousands of distinct CDR3 sequences, around 24% occurring once. The same data also contributed to another study, on T cells expressing NK-cell markers.

The source material was CD4+ T cells sorted from blood. These receptor sequences come from a woman aged 18-29 years in good health.

The CDR3 DNA reads TGCAGTGCTAGGCCCCCGGCTGCCCACTACGAGCAGTACTTC. Translated, it gives CSARPPAAHYEQYF. This sequence joins TRBV20-1 and TRBJ2-7; D ambiguous. V was cut by 3 bases and J by 3 bases, with 15 bases left in between. CDR3 length: 14 residues. Germline V gene sequence: CDR1 DFQATT, CDR2 SNEGSKA (reference sequence).

The CDR3 sequence: CASSVTSHTDTQYF. The CDR3 region has the DNA TGTGCCAGCAGCGTGACTAGCCACACAGATACGCAGTATTTT. The J gene is TRBJ2-3, the V gene TRBV11-3, with 7 bases matching TRBD2. CDR1 SGHNT and CDR2 YENEEA come from the germline V gene. V shed 5 bases and J 2 bases; nucleotides not matched to a gene: 4. The CDR3 has 14 residues.

This clonotype was recorded a few times. The chain uses TRBV5-1 and TRBJ2-7, with 9 bases fitting TRBD2. The germline gives CDR1 SGHRS, CDR2 YFSETQ. The CDR3 consists of 14 residues. With V trimmed by 4 bases and J by 3 bases, 5 bases remained unmatched. The CDR3 DNA is TGCGCCAGCAGCGGTAGCGGGAGCAGCTACGAGCAGTACTTC. The encoded protein is CASSGSGSSYEQYF.

A few counts support this clonotype. V and J are TRBV11-3 and TRBJ1-2; a weak D match, TRBD1 (5 bases). The V end was cut by 0 bases, the J end by 10 bases, with 9 bases between. The CDR3 loop spans 12 amino acids. The germline CDR1 and CDR2 sequences are SGHNT and YENEEA. CDR3 amino acids: CASSLEGTAYTF. The CDR3 DNA reads TGTGCCAGCAGCTTAGAGGGGACGGCCTACACCTTC.

The rearrangement uses TRBV7-9 and TRBJ2-5, with TRBD1 matching 7 bases. Germline CDR1 reads SEHNR; CDR2 reads FQNEAQ (reference sequence). The V segment lost 5 bases and the J segment 14 bases; nucleotides outside the gene matches: 11. CDR3 length: 12 amino acids. CDR3 sequence: CASSLRQGSPYF. The DNA for the CDR3 is TGTGCCAGCAGCCTGAGACAGGGATCTCCTTACTTC.

CDR3 loop: CASSQNPGPSPTGELFF. The CDR3 DNA reads TGTGCCAGCAGCCAAAACCCGGGACCAAGTCCCACCGGGGAGCTGTTTTTT. The chain recombines TRBV7-2 with TRBJ2-2, with D perhaps matching TRBD1 or TRBD2 (5 bases each). Germline CDR1 is SGHTA and CDR2 is FQGNSA. Trimming took off 5 bases at V and 4 bases at J, with 20 bases between the two ends. The length of the CDR3 is 17 residues.

This clonotype was counted a few times. V gene TRBV25-1 combines with J gene TRBJ2-2, with D tentatively TRBD2 (6 bases). Trimming shortened V by 8 bases and J by 6 bases, and 16 bases separated the two germline ends. Germline loops: CDR1 MGHDK, CDR2 SYGVNS. This CDR3 comprises 14 residues. The CDR3 here is CASAGGNKAGELFF. CDR3 DNA: TGTGCCAGCGCAGGAGGGAACAAGGCCGGGGAGCTGTTTTTT. Complete variable domain (other parts from reference TRBV25-1 and TRBJ2-2): EADIYQTPRYLVIGTGKKITLECSQTMGHDKMYWYQQDPGMELHLIHYSYGVNSTEKGDLSSESTVSRIRTEHFPLTLESARPSHTSQYLCASAGGNKAGELFFGEGSRLTVL.

V is TRBV29-1 and J is TRBJ1-5; TRBD1 might be the D (6 bases). Per germline, CDR1 SQVTM and CDR2 ANQGSEA. Trimming took 1 base from V and 6 from J, leaving 10 bases between them. The CDR3 extends over 13 amino acids. CDR3 nucleotides: TGCAGCGTTGAAGGACAGGTCGGTCAGCCCCAGCATTTT. The encoded protein is CSVEGQVGQPQHF.

The chain combines TRBV5-1 with TRBJ2-6; D gene uncertain. The CDR3 loop spans 16 amino acids. V was clipped by 1 base and J by 5 bases, with 13 bases between them. CDR1 and CDR2 (germline): SGHRS, YFSETQ. CDR3 nucleotides: TGCGCCAGCAGCTTGAGGACGGGCGGACGGGCCAACGTCCTGACTTTC. It encodes CASSLRTGGRANVLTF.

The rearrangement links TRBV15 to TRBJ2-4; 10 nucleotides agree with TRBD2. V was pared by 5 bases and J by 7 bases, with 11 bases of the junction left unmatched. The CDR3 has 16 residues. CDR1 is LNHNV and CDR2 is YYDKDF in the germline V gene (reference sequence). The CDR3 reads CATSLGPLAGVNIQYF. CDR3 DNA: TGTGCCACCAGCTTAGGGCCTCTAGCGGGAGTGAACATTCAGTACTTC.

The V call is TRBV18, the J call TRBJ1-1; no reliable D call. The length of the CDR3 is 15 residues. The V gene lost 1 base and the J gene lost 3 bases, with 12 bases spanning the gap. Germline-derived CDR1 and CDR2 are KGHSH and LQKENI. This CDR3 reads CASSPHAGLDTEAFF. In DNA form, the CDR3 reads TGTGCCAGCTCACCACACGCCGGTTTGGACACTGAAGCTTTCTTT.

The genes are TRBV15 and TRBJ2-7, with D perhaps TRBD1 or TRBD2 (5 bases each). The CDR3 has 16 amino acids. The V end was cut by 2 bases, the J end by 3 bases, with 17 bases between. Per the germline V gene, CDR1 is LNHNV and CDR2 is YYDKDF (reference sequence). DNA for the CDR3: TGTGCCACCAGCAGAACCCGGGACGGACCCAACTACGAGCAGTACTTC. It codes for CATSRTRDGPNYEQYF.

J is TRBJ2-3 and V is TRBV5-1; tentatively, D is TRBD2 (7 bases). Germline V gives CDR1 SGHRS, CDR2 YFSETQ. The CDR3 has 15 amino acids. The V end lost 5 bases, the J end lost 0 bases, and 13 bases lay between the germline ends. As DNA, the CDR3 is TGCGCCAGCAGAGGGGGGGCGACTAGCACAGATACGCAGTATTTT. The encoded protein is CASRGGATSTDTQYF.

This clonotype was picked up a small number of times. This chain joins TRBV6-6 and TRBJ2-7; D may correspond to TRBD1 or TRBD2 (5 bases each). Trimming took off 7 bases at V and 6 bases at J, with 16 bases between the two ends. The CDR3 runs 13 residues. The V gene's germline CDR1 is MNHNY and CDR2 SVGAGI (reference sequence). DNA for the CDR3: TGTGCCAGCAACCAACTCGAGGGGATCGAGCAGTACTTC. The encoded protein is CASNQLEGIEQYF.

In this sample, this clonotype turned up a few times. The chain is built from TRBV20-1 and TRBJ2-2; D remains ambiguous. CDR1 is DFQATT, CDR2 SNEGSKA, per germline (reference sequence). The V end lost 4 bases, the J end lost 4 bases, and 10 bases lay between the germline ends. The CDR3 length is 13 residues. The CDR3 nucleotides read TGCAGTGCTACGCCCAGTCTCACCGGGGAGCTGTTTTTT. Protein sequence: CSATPSLTGELFF.

This clonotype has a handful of counts. The V gene is TRBV7-6, the J gene TRBJ2-7; tentative D call: TRBD1 (6 bases). The CDR3 totals 15 residues. Trimming pared 0 bases from V and 5 bases from J, leaving 14 bases between. CDR1 is SGHVS, CDR2 FNYEAQ, per germline. CDR3 residues: CASSLAHRDDDEQYF. CDR3 sequence (DNA): TGTGCCAGCAGCTTAGCGCACAGGGACGACGACGAGCAGTACTTC.

The table lists this clonotype with a few counts. The chain has TRBV20-1 and TRBJ1-3, with TRBD1 matching over 7 bases. This CDR3 is built from 13 residues. After removal of 1 base from V and 4 bases from J, the junction contained 1 base not matched to a gene. Germline V gene sequence: CDR1 DFQATT, CDR2 SNEGSKA (reference sequence). CDR3 nucleotides: TGCAGTGCTAGAGGGACAGGCGGAAACACCATATATTTT. Amino acids: CSARGTGGNTIYF.

This clonotype came up once. V is TRBV12-3 or TRBV12-4 and J is TRBJ2-5; D is unclear. The V end was cut by 6 bases, the J end by 1 base, with 12 bases between. This CDR3 contains 14 residues. CDR3 in DNA: TGTGCCAGCAGCCCCGGCCCCGGCCAAGAGACCCAGTACTTC. It is translated as CASSPGPGQETQYF.

This clonotype occurred a few times. This sequence joins TRBV20-1 and TRBJ2-2, with D unclear. From germline, CDR1 is DFQATT and CDR2 SNEGSKA (reference sequence). V was shortened by 5 bases and J by 4 bases, with 17 bases between the two germline ends. The CDR3 consists of 15 residues. This chain's CDR3 is CSAAIAEKITGELFF. The CDR3 DNA sequence: TGCAGTGCTGCTATTGCGGAGAAAATCACCGGGGAGCTGTTTTTT.

This sequence joins TRBV29-1 and TRBJ2-1; D not certain. The V gene lost 3 bases and the J gene lost 9 bases, with 18 bases spanning the gap. This CDR3 is built from 14 residues. The germline V gene has CDR1 SQVTM and CDR2 ANQGSEA. The CDR3 loop reads CSVDGNWLTGEQFF. Here the CDR3 DNA reads TGCAGCGTTGACGGAAACTGGTTAACCGGTGAGCAGTTCTTC.

This clonotype has more than one count but fewer than ten. The chain employs TRBV11-2 and TRBJ1-3, with 9 bases that match TRBD1. The CDR3 sequence is 16 residues long. The germline CDR1 and CDR2 sequences are SGHAT and FQNNGV. Germline trimming cut 0 bases from V and 9 bases from J; bases unmatched to any gene: 9. For the CDR3, the DNA is TGTGCCAGCAGCTTAGATCCGGGACAGGGATTTGGCACCATATATTTT. This gives the protein CASSLDPGQGFGTIYF.

The chain couples TRBV24-1 to TRBJ1-5; a possible D gene is TRBD1 (6 bases). The CDR3 has 16 residues. Trimming cost V 4 bases and J 9 bases, with 21 bases left between them. Looked up from germline, CDR1 is KGHDR and CDR2 is SFDVKD. This CDR3 is CATSDRGTLVNVPQHF. The CDR3 nucleotides read TGTGCCACCAGTGACCGGGGGACACTGGTCAATGTGCCCCAGCATTTT.

The chain joins TRBV7-3 to TRBJ2-1; 9 nucleotides match TRBD2. Germline V lookup: CDR1 SGHTA, CDR2 FQGTGA. V was clipped by 0 bases and J by 8 bases; unmatched bases: 5. The CDR3 is made up of 15 amino acids. The CDR3 here is CASSLTAGGPYEQFF. The CDR3 DNA follows: TGTGCCAGCAGCTTAACGGCGGGGGGGCCCTATGAGCAGTTCTTC. Using reference TRBV7-3 and TRBJ2-1 for the parts outside the CDR3, the full variable domain is GAGVSQTPSNKVTEKGKYVELRCDPISGHTALYWYRQSLGQGPEFLIYFQGTGAADDSGLPNDRFFAVRPEGSVSTLKIQRTERGDSAVYLCASSLTAGGPYEQFFGPGTRLTVL.

The rearrangement links TRBV27 to TRBJ2-3; 12 nucleotides line up with TRBD2. Unmatched junction bases numbered 7, after V lost 3 bases and J lost 0 bases. The CDR3 is 18 residues long. CDR1 is MNHEY, CDR2 SMNVEV, per germline (reference sequence). The CDR3 is CASSLLLAGGLSTDTQYF. For the CDR3, the DNA is TGTGCCAGCAGTTTGCTACTAGCGGGAGGCCTGAGCACAGATACGCAGTATTTT.

This clonotype was detected a few times. The gene calls are TRBV9 and TRBJ2-1, with D hard to call. The germline CDR1 and CDR2 sequences are SGDLS and YYNGEE. V was trimmed by 0 bases and J by 1 base, leaving 8 bases between them. The CDR3 length is 15 residues. CDR3 sequence: CASSVGGRSYNEQFF. The DNA of the CDR3 is TGTGCCAGCAGCGTAGGTGGTAGATCCTACAATGAGCAGTTCTTC.

This clonotype was recorded a few times. This chain connects TRBV15 to TRBJ1-6; a weak D match, TRBD1 (5 bases). There are 17 residues in the CDR3. V was pared by 1 base and J by 10 bases, with 20 bases between. The V gene's germline CDR1 is LNHNV and CDR2 YYDKDF (reference sequence). The CDR3 sequence: CATSRVSGTAFASPLHF. CDR3 nucleotides: TGTGCCACCAGCAGAGTCTCAGGGACGGCGTTTGCGTCACCCCTCCACTTT.

The CDR3 loop reads CASSPGWTSTGHEQFF. In DNA, the CDR3 is TGTGCCAGCAGCCCAGGTTGGACCTCAACTGGCCATGAGCAGTTCTTC. This chain connects TRBV3-1 to TRBJ2-1; no clear D. Germline CDR1 LGHDT, CDR2 YNNKEL (reference sequence). Trimming removed 4 bases from V and 8 bases from J, with 21 bases in between. The CDR3 runs 16 residues.